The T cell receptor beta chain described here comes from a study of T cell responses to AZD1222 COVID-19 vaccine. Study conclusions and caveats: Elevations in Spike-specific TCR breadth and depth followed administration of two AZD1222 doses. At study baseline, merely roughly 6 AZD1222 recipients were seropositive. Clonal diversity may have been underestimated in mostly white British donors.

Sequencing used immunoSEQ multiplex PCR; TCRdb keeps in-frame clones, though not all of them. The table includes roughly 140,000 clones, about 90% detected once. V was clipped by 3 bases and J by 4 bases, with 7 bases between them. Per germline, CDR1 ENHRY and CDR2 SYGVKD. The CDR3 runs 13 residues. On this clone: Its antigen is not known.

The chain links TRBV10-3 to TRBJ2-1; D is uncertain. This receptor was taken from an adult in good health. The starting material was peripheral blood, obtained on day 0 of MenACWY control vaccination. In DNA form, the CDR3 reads TGTGCCATCAGTGAATCGGAATACAATGAGCAGTTCTTC. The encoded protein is CAISESEYNEQFF.